Each of the 32 T cell receptor beta chains below was sequenced from the same sample in a study of early T cells in non-severe SARS-CoV-2 infection. TCRdb ran MiXCR on the 5' RACE reads and lists one entry per CDR3 protein. The sample holds fewer than 80,000 distinct CDR3 sequences, 10% to 15% seen once. What was sequenced was whole blood. The receptors come from an adult who was a healthcare worker with PCR-confirmed SARS-CoV-2 infection or an uninfected control (not recorded which).

As regards this clonotype: A much larger clone lies a single base off, so this may be a read error. The V gene is TRBV3-1, the J gene TRBJ2-3; D is unresolved. Germline CDR1 LGHDT, CDR2 YNNKEL (reference sequence). The CDR3 length is 14 residues. In DNA form, the CDR3 reads TGTACCAGCAGCCTCGGACCCCTCACAGATACGCAGTATTTT. Translating gives CTSSLGPLTDTQYF.

This clonotype has a count of ten or more. This rearrangement joins TRBV29-1 to TRBJ1-1; D possibly corresponds to TRBD1 (5 bases). There are 12 residues in the CDR3. V lost 6 bases and J 0 bases, leaving 8 bases between the germline ends. Germline CDR1 is SQVTM and CDR2 is ANQGSEA. CDR3 sequence (DNA): TGCAGCGTGTCACAGGTGAACACTGAAGCTTTCTTT. Its protein is CSVSQVNTEAFF.

This clonotype was counted only a few times. The genes are TRBV20-1 and TRBJ2-1; TRBD2 aligns across 7 bases. J lost 6 bases, V lost 5 bases, and 16 bases had no gene match. Germline V gene lookup returns CDR1 DFQATT and CDR2 SNEGSKA (reference sequence). CDR3 length: 16 residues. DNA for the CDR3: TGCAGTGCTGGAACCCCCCTAGCGGCCTATACCAATGAGCAGTTCTTC. Its protein product is CSAGTPLAAYTNEQFF.

Concerning this clonotype itself: Given a much more abundant clone one base away, this may be a read error. The chain employs TRBV5-8 and TRBJ1-6, with D perhaps TRBD1 (5 bases). Germline lookup yields CDR1 SGHTS and CDR2 YDEGEE. The CDR3 spans 14 residues. V shed 4 bases and J shed 10 bases, with 15 bases lying between them. CDR3: CASSPDSGRSPLHF. In nucleotides, the CDR3 is TGTGCCAGCAGCCCCGACAGTGGGAGATCACCCCTCCACTTT.

This clonotype was counted only a few times. Here the CDR3 DNA reads TGTGCCAGCAGTTTCCTCTCGGGGGGAAAGCAGTACTTC. This encodes CASSFLSGGKQYF. The chain carries TRBV28 and TRBJ2-7; TRBD2 agrees at 7 bases. CDR3 length: 13 amino acids. V trimming: 3 bases; J trimming: 8 bases; junction bases outside the gene matches: 7. CDR1 MDHEN and CDR2 SYDVKM come from the germline V gene.

This clonotype showed up many times. The chain is built from TRBV15 and TRBJ2-1; TRBD2 agrees at 10 bases. Germline CDR1 LNHNV, CDR2 YYDKDF (reference sequence). The CDR3 is 15 residues long. V shed 5 bases and J 9 bases; nucleotides not matched to a gene: 10. Here the CDR3 reads CATSRLAGGSVEQFF. CDR3 bases: TGTGCCACCAGCCGACTAGCGGGCGGATCGGTTGAGCAGTTCTTC.

The J gene is TRBJ2-1, the V gene TRBV2; 9 bases match TRBD2. Germline CDR1 is SNHLY and CDR2 is FYNNEI. V shed 7 bases, J shed 5 bases, and the junction held 6 bases outside the gene matches. CDR3 size: 14 residues. Written as DNA, the CDR3 is TGTGCCAGCAAGCCCCTAGCGGGGAACAATGAGCAGTTCTTC. Its translation is CASKPLAGNNEQFF.

The CDR3 is CASSLALATDTQYF. The CDR3 region has the DNA TGCGCCAGCAGCTTGGCACTAGCCACAGATACGCAGTATTTT. V and J are TRBV5-1 and TRBJ2-3, with TRBD2 as a possible D gene (6 bases). Germline V gives CDR1 SGHRS, CDR2 YFSETQ. This CDR3 has 14 residues. Trimming cost V 0 bases and J 2 bases, with 7 bases left between them.

This clonotype appeared many times. The chain uses TRBV7-9 and TRBJ2-5, with D possibly matching TRBD1 (6 bases). CDR1 SEHNR and CDR2 FQNEAQ come from the germline V gene (reference sequence). The CDR3 has 14 amino acids. The ends were cut back, 5 bases at V and 2 bases at J, with 12 bases in the middle. CDR3 nucleotide sequence: TGTGCCAGCAGCACGAGGGGGTCTCAAGAGACCCAGTACTTC. It is translated as CASSTRGSQETQYF.

This clonotype was seen a handful of times. The rearrangement links TRBV6-4 to TRBJ2-2; no clear D. V was pared by 4 bases and J by 0 bases, with 6 bases between. The CDR3 totals 14 residues. The germline V gene has CDR1 MRHNA and CDR2 SNTAGT. The CDR3 sequence is CASSGTTNTGELFF. DNA of the CDR3: TGTGCCAGCAGTGGGACGACGAACACCGGGGAGCTGTTTTTT.

This clonotype was found many times. The chain's CDR3 is CSVVQSSYNEQFF. DNA of the CDR3: TGCAGCGTTGTGCAAAGCTCCTACAATGAGCAGTTCTTC. This chain uses TRBV29-1 with TRBJ2-1; D gene uncertain. Trimming stripped 4 bases from V and 0 bases from J, with 7 bases between. The CDR3 has 13 residues. CDR1 and CDR2 (germline): SQVTM, ANQGSEA.

This clonotype was recorded at least ten times. V usage is TRBV20-1 and J usage is TRBJ2-5; 9 bases map to TRBD2. The CDR3 runs 16 residues. J gave up 1 base and V 3 bases, and 9 bases lay outside the gene matches. The germline CDR1 and CDR2 sequences are DFQATT and SNEGSKA (reference sequence). In DNA form, the CDR3 reads TGCAGTGCTAGGGCGGGGGTGACTAGCGGCCAAGAGACCCAGTACTTC. Translation: CSARAGVTSGQETQYF.

There are many counts of this clonotype. This rearrangement joins TRBV29-1 to TRBJ2-4, with a possible D match to TRBD2 (6 bases). CDR3 length equals 13 residues. CDR1 and CDR2 from the germline V gene are SQVTM and ANQGSEA. The V and J ends lost 4 bases and 1 base respectively, with 8 bases between them. CDR3 sequence: CSVVGSAKNIQYF. CDR3 sequence (DNA): TGCAGCGTTGTCGGGAGCGCCAAAAACATTCAGTACTTC.

With regard to this clonotype: This may be a read error: a much more frequent sequence differs by one nucleotide. This rearrangement joins TRBV4-1 to TRBJ2-5; D is perhaps TRBD1 (5 bases). The CDR3 totals 15 residues. Between the trimmed V and J ends, which lost 0 bases and 4 bases, there was a span of 12 bases. Germline V lookup: CDR1 MGHRA, CDR2 YSYEKL. The CDR3 loop reads CASSQEGRVGETQYF. As DNA, the CDR3 is TGCGCCAGCAGCCAAGAAGGCAGGGTGGGAGAGACCCAGTACTTC.

This clonotype has a handful of counts. The V gene is TRBV28, the J gene TRBJ1-1, with 7 nucleotides matching TRBD1. CDR1 is MDHEN and CDR2 is SYDVKM in the germline V gene. The junction had 5 bases not matched to a gene; V was cut back by 3 bases and J by 1 base. This CDR3 spans 15 amino acids. The CDR3 DNA reads as TGTGCCAGCAGTTTTAGGGACAGAGCGAACACTGAAGCTTTCTTT. Protein product: CASSFRDRANTEAFF.

The gene calls are TRBV2 and TRBJ2-1, with D tentatively TRBD2 (5 bases). This CDR3 region has 16 residues. Trimming removed 1 base at V and 7 bases at J, with 17 bases between. Germline lookup yields CDR1 SNHLY and CDR2 FYNNEI. This chain's CDR3 is CASSEENLAVLNEQFF. Here the CDR3 DNA reads TGTGCCAGCAGTGAAGAGAACCTAGCCGTTCTGAATGAGCAGTTCTTC. Based on the CDR3 plus reference TRBV2 and TRBJ2-1, the full variable domain is EPEVTQTPSHQVTQMGQEVILRCVPISNHLYFYWYRQILGQKVEFLVSFYNNEISEKSEIFDDQFSVERPDGSNFTLKIRSTKLEDSAMYFCASSEENLAVLNEQFFGPGTRLTVL.

This clonotype showed up just a few times. The V call is TRBV21-1, the J call TRBJ2-1; no check of the table's D call, TRBD1, against the DNA was made. TRBV21-1 is assigned pseudogene status. The CDR3 length is 12 residues. The CDR3 spells CASSPRGGEQFF. CDR3 coding DNA: TGTGCCAGCAGCCCCCGGGGTGGTGAGCAGTTCTTC.

The table lists this clonotype with many counts. The chain combines TRBV18 with TRBJ2-1, with 11 bases identical to TRBD1. The CDR3 has 15 amino acids. J lost 8 bases, V lost 6 bases, and 9 bases had no gene match. Looked up from germline, CDR1 is KGHSH and CDR2 is LQKENI. CDR3: CASSPRTGGLDEQFF. CDR3 DNA: TGTGCCAGCTCTCCCCGGACAGGGGGCCTTGATGAGCAGTTCTTC.

In its sample, this clonotype was seen a few times. V is TRBV20-1 and J is TRBJ1-2; no clear D. Trimming pared 3 bases from V and 4 bases from J, leaving 12 bases between. This CDR3 has 13 residues. CDR1 is DFQATT, CDR2 SNEGSKA, per germline (reference sequence). DNA of the CDR3: TGCAGTGCTAGCCAGGATGATTCCTATGGCTACACCTTC. Translated, it gives CSASQDDSYGYTF.

This clonotype was recorded at least ten times. CDR3 protein: CASSLVRGSPSTQYF. The CDR3 DNA follows: TGTGCCAGCAGCTTAGTTCGGGGGAGTCCCTCGACCCAGTACTTC. The chain uses TRBV11-2 and TRBJ2-5; D may be TRBD2 (6 bases). This CDR3 is 15 amino acids long. Trimming shortened V by 1 base and J by 7 bases, and 16 bases separated the two germline ends. From germline, CDR1 is SGHAT and CDR2 FQNNGV.

This clonotype was counted at least ten times. The rearrangement links TRBV7-3 to TRBJ2-5; D is ambiguous. The V end was cut by 4 bases, the J end by 0 bases, with 6 bases between. CDR3 length equals 13 residues. The germline CDR1 and CDR2 sequences are SGHTA and FQGTGA. CDR3 DNA: TGTGCCAGCAGCTCCGGTAACCAAGAGACCCAGTACTTC. Protein sequence: CASSSGNQETQYF. The full variable domain, in which reference TRBV7-3 and TRBJ2-5 provide the parts outside the CDR3, is GAGVSQTPSNKVTEKGKYVELRCDPISGHTALYWYRQSLGQGPEFLIYFQGTGAADDSGLPNDRFFAVRPEGSVSTLKIQRTERGDSAVYLCASSSGNQETQYFGPGTRLLVL.

This clonotype came up many times. The V gene is TRBV7-3, the J gene TRBJ2-3, with 7 positions matching TRBD2. CDR1 is SGHTA and CDR2 is FQGTGA in the germline V gene. Trimming cost V 4 bases and J 4 bases; bases outside gene matches: 17. The length of the CDR3 is 18 residues. CDR3 loop: CASSSPAGVPGMADTQYF. The CDR3 nucleotides read TGTGCCAGCAGCTCCCCCGCGGGGGTGCCTGGAATGGCAGATACGCAGTATTTT.

Remarks on this clonotype: A read error may be the cause here, since a much bigger clone is one base away. Without the conserved terminal phenylalanine or tryptophan, this CDR3 likely stems from a read error. The V call is TRBV5-8, the J call TRBJ1-5; TRBD1 aligns across 7 bases. The trim removed 4 bases at V and 4 bases at J, leaving 8 bases unmatched. CDR1 and CDR2 from the germline V gene are SGHTS and YDEGEE. The CDR3 length is 15 residues. The CDR3 reads CASSRQGQTNQPQHI. In DNA, the CDR3 is TGTGCCAGCAGCCGACAGGGACAGACAAATCAGCCCCAGCATATT.

This clonotype was counted at least ten times. The V gene is TRBV27, the J gene TRBJ2-5, with D possibly matching TRBD2 (6 bases). V gave up 2 bases and J gave up 5 bases, with 12 bases separating them. Germline assignment: CDR1 MNHEY and CDR2 SMNVEV (reference sequence). This CDR3 comprises 14 residues. CDR3 protein: CASSLKGGGETQYF. The CDR3 DNA is TGTGCCAGCAGTTTAAAAGGCGGAGGGGAGACCCAGTACTTC.

In this sample, this clonotype turned up many times. J is TRBJ2-1 and V is TRBV18; no firm D call. Germline V gives CDR1 KGHSH, CDR2 LQKENI. With 5 bases removed from V and 0 bases from J, the gap between germline ends came to 14 bases. There are 16 residues in the CDR3. The CDR3 loop reads CASSASAPSSYNEQFF. Here the CDR3 DNA reads TGTGCCAGCTCAGCGTCAGCACCGAGCTCCTACAATGAGCAGTTCTTC.

The sample holds one count of this clonotype. The gene calls are TRBV28 and TRBJ2-5, with 7 bases matching TRBD1. Germline V gene lookup returns CDR1 MDHEN and CDR2 SYDVKM. V was pared by 5 bases and J by 1 base, with 7 bases of the junction left unmatched. The CDR3 has 15 residues. As DNA, the CDR3 is TGTGCCAGCAGTACTGGGACAGACACCCAAGAGACCCAGTACTTC. This sequence encodes CASSTGTDTQETQYF.

The rearrangement uses TRBV29-1 and TRBJ1-4; a possible D gene is TRBD1 (5 bases). With 4 bases removed from V and 6 bases from J, the gap between germline ends came to 9 bases. This CDR3 is built from 12 residues. CDR1 SQVTM and CDR2 ANQGSEA come from the germline V gene. The CDR3 reads CSVGGTDEKLFF. The CDR3 region has the DNA TGCAGCGTTGGAGGGACGGATGAAAAACTGTTTTTT.

This clonotype was detected ten times or more. The V gene is TRBV10-3, the J gene TRBJ2-3, with TRBD2 matching 9 bases. The CDR3 runs 19 residues. The V segment lost 6 bases and the J segment 5 bases; nucleotides outside the gene matches: 21. CDR1 and CDR2 (germline): ENHRY, SYGVKD. CDR3 loop: CAISALEVAGEGGKDTQYF. The CDR3 coding sequence is TGTGCCATCAGCGCCTTAGAGGTAGCGGGAGAAGGAGGAAAAGATACGCAGTATTTT.

This clonotype occurred many times. The chain joins TRBV12-3 or TRBV12-4 to TRBJ2-2; D gene ambiguous. This CDR3 region has 12 residues. The ends were cut back, 5 bases at V and 7 bases at J, with 8 bases in the middle. CDR3 amino acids: CASSPTHGELFF. The CDR3 DNA reads TGTGCCAGCAGTCCGACACACGGGGAGCTGTTTTTT.

This clonotype has just a few counts. This chain connects TRBV9 to TRBJ1-1; possibly TRBD1 for D (6 bases). The ends were cut back, 4 bases at V and 4 bases at J, with 14 bases in the middle. CDR3 length equals 14 residues. Germline CDR1 and CDR2: SGDLS and YYNGEE. The CDR3 DNA is TGTGCCAGCAGCACGGGGGCAGGGCGCACTGAAGCTTTCTTT. Translating it yields CASSTGAGRTEAFF.

The chain carries TRBV3-1 and TRBJ2-5; no clear D gene. Germline V gives CDR1 LGHDT, CDR2 YNNKEL (reference sequence). The V end lost 6 bases, the J end lost 0 bases, and 5 bases lay between the germline ends. CDR3 size: 12 residues. The CDR3 DNA reads TGTGCCAGCAGGGCGTACCAAGAGACCCAGTACTTC. This encodes CASRAYQETQYF.

The chain links TRBV27 to TRBJ2-7; no reliable D call. The CDR3 spans 14 residues. Germline loops: CDR1 MNHEY, CDR2 SMNVEV (reference sequence). Trimming left V 0 bases short and J 1 base short, with 7 bases between. The CDR3 reads CASSLSPISYEQYF. The CDR3 coding sequence is TGTGCCAGCAGTTTATCACCTATATCCTACGAGCAGTACTTC.